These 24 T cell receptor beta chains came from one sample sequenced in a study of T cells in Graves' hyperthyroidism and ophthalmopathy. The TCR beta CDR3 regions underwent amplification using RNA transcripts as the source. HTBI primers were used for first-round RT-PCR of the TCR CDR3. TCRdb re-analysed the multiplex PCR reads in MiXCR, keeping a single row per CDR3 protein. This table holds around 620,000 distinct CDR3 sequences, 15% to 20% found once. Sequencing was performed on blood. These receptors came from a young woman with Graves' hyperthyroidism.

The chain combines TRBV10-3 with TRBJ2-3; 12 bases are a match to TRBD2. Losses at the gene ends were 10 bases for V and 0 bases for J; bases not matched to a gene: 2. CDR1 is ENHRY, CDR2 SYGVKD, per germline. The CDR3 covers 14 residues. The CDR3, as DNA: TGTGCCACAGGGACTAGCGGGAGCACAGATACGCAGTATTTT. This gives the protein CATGTSGSTDTQYF.

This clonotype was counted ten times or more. CDR3: CSPGLENVYNEQFF. CDR3 sequence (DNA): TGCAGCCCAGGACTGGAGAACGTCTACAATGAGCAGTTCTTC. This chain joins TRBV29-1 and TRBJ2-1, with a possible D match to TRBD2 (5 bases). CDR1 is SQVTM and CDR2 is ANQGSEA in the germline V gene. The length of the CDR3 is 14 residues. Trimming cost V 8 bases and J 3 bases, with 17 bases left between them.

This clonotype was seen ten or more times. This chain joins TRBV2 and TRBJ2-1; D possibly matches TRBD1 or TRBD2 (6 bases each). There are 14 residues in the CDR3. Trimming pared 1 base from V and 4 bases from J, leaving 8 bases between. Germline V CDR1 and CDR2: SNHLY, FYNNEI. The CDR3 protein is CASSEGRGYNEQFF. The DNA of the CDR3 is TGTGCCAGCAGTGAAGGGAGGGGGTACAATGAGCAGTTCTTC.

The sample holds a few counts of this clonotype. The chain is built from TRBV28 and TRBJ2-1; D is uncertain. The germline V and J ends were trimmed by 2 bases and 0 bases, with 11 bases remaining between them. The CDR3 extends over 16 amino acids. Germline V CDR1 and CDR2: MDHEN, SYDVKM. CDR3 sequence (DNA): TGTGCCAGCAGTTTAATTTGGGGTAGCTCCTACAATGAGCAGTTCTTC. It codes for CASSLIWGSSYNEQFF. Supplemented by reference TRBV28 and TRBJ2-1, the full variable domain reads DVKVTQSSRYLVKRTGEKVFLECVQDMDHENMFWYRQDPGLGLRLIYFSYDVKMKEKGDIPEGYSVSREKKERFSLILESASTNQTSMYLCASSLIWGSSYNEQFFGPGTRLTVL.

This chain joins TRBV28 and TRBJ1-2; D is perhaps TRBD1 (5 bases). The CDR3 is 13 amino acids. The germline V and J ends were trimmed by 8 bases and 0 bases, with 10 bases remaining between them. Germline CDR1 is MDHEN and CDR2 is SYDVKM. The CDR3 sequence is CASSGASNYGYTF. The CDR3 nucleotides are TGTGCCAGCTCCGGGGCTTCTAACTATGGCTACACCTTC.

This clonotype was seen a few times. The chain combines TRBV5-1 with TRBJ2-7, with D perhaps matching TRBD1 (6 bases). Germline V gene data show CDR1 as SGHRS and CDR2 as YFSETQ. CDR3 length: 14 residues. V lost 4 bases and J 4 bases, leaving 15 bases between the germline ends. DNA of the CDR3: TGCGCCAGCAGCCTTCCGGACAGTATGTACGAGCAGTACTTC. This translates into CASSLPDSMYEQYF.

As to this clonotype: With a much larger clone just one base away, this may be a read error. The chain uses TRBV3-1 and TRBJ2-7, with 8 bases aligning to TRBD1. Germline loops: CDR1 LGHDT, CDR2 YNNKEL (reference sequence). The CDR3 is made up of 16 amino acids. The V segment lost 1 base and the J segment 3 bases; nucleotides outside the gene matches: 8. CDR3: CASSQGKVTGGYEQYF. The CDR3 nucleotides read TGTGCCAGCAGCCAAGGGAAGGTCACAGGGGGCTACGAGCAGTACTTC.

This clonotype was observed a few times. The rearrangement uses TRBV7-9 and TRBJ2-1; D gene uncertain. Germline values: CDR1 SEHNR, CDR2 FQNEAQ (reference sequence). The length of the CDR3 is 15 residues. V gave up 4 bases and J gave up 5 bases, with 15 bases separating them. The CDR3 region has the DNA TGTGCCAGCAGCTATTCTACCCGACTTGACAATGAGCAGTTCTTC. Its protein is CASSYSTRLDNEQFF.

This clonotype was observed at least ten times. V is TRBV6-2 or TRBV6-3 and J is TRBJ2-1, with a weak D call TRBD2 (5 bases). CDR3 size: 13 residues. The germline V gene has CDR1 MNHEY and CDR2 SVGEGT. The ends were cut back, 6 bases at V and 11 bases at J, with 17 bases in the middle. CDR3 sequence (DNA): TGTGCCAGCAGCCCCGAGGGAGAGTCCAAGCAGTTCTTC. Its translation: CASSPEGESKQFF.

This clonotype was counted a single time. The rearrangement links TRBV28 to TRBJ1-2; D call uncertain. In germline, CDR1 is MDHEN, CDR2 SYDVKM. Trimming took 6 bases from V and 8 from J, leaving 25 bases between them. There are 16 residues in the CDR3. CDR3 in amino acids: CASSLRRRASGEGYTF. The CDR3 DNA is TGTGCCAGCAGCCTTCGAAGGAGAGCCAGCGGTGAAGGCTACACCTTC.

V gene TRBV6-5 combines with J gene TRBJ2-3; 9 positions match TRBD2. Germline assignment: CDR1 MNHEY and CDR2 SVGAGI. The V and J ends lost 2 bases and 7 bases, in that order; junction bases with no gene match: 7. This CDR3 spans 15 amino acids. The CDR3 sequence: CASSYAGGRMNTQYF. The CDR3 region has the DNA TGTGCCAGCAGTTACGCGGGAGGGAGGATGAATACGCAGTATTTT.

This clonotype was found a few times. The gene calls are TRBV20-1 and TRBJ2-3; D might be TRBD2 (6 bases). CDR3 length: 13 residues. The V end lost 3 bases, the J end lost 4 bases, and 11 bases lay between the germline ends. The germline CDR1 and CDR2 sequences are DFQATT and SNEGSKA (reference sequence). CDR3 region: CSASGSFPDTQYF. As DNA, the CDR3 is TGCAGTGCTAGCGGGAGTTTCCCAGATACGCAGTATTTT.

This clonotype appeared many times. CDR3 sequence reads: CSATNQRGGDTQYF. DNA for the CDR3: TGCAGTGCTACTAACCAAAGAGGGGGAGATACGCAGTATTTT. This sequence joins TRBV20-1 and TRBJ2-3, with a tentative D call TRBD1 (6 bases). This CDR3 contains 14 residues. CDR1 and CDR2 (germline): DFQATT, SNEGSKA (reference sequence). V was trimmed by 4 bases and J by 5 bases, leaving 16 bases between them.

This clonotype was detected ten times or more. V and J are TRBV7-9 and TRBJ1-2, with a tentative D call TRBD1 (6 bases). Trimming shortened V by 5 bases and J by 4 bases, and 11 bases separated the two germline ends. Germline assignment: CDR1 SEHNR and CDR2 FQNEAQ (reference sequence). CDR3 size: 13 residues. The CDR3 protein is CASSPRQAYGYTF. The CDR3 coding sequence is TGTGCCAGCAGCCCCCGACAGGCCTATGGCTACACCTTC.

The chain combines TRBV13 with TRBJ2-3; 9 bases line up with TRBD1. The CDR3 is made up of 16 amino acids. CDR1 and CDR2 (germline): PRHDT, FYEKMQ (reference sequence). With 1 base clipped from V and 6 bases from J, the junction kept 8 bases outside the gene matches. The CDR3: CASSLVGQGSSDTQYF. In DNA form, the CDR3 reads TGTGCCAGCAGCTTAGTGGGACAGGGTTCCAGTGATACGCAGTATTTT.

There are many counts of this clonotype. The CDR3 sequence is CASSLSGEQFF. DNA for the CDR3: TGTGCCAGCAGTTTATCTGGAGAGCAGTTCTTC. The gene calls are TRBV27 and TRBJ2-1; D is unclear. Trimming shortened V by 0 bases and J by 10 bases, and 4 bases separated the two germline ends. This CDR3 is built from 11 residues. Germline V gives CDR1 MNHEY, CDR2 SMNVEV (reference sequence).

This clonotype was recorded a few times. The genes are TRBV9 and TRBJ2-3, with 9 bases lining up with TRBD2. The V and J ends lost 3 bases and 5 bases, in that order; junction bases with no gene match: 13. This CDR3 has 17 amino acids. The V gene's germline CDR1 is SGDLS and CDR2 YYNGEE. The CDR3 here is CASSAPLRAGGVDTQYF. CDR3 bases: TGTGCCAGCAGCGCCCCCCTCAGAGCGGGAGGAGTAGATACGCAGTATTTT.

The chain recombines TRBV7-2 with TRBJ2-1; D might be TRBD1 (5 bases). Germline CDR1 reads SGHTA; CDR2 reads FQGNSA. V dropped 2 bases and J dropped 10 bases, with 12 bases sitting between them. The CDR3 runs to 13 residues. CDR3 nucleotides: TGTGCCAGCAGCTTATCGCAGGGCGACGAGCAGTTCTTC. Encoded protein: CASSLSQGDEQFF.

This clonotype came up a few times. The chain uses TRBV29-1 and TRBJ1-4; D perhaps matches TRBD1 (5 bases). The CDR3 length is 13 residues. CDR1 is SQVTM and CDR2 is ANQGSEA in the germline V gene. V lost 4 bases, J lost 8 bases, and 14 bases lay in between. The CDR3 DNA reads TGCAGCGTTGCTGTCAGGGTCGGGGAAAAACTGTTTTTT. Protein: CSVAVRVGEKLFF.

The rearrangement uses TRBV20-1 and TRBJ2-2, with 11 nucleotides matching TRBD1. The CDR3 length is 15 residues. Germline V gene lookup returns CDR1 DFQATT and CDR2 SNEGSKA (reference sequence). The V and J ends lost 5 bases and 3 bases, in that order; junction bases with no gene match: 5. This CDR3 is CSAPGTGGDTGELFF. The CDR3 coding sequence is TGCAGTGCTCCTGGGACAGGGGGGGACACCGGGGAGCTGTTTTTT.

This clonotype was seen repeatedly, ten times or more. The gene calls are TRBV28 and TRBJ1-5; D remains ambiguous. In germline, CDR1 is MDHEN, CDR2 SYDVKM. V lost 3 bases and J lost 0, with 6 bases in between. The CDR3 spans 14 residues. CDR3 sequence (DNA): TGTGCCAGCAGTTTTTACTCTAGCAATCAGCCCCAGCATTTT. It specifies CASSFYSSNQPQHF.

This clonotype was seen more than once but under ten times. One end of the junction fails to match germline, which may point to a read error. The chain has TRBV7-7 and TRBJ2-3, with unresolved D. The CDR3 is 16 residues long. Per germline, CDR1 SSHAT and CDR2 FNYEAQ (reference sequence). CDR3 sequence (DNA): TGTGCTAGCAGCTTAGGCGGTTCTTCCCTCACAGATACGCAGTATTTT. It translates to CASSLGGSSLTDTQYF.

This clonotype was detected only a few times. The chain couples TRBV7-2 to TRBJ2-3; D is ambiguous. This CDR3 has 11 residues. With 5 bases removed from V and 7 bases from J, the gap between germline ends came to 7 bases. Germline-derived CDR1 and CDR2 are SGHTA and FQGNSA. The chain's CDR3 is CASSHSYTQYF. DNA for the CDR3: TGTGCCAGCAGCCACAGTTATACGCAGTATTTT.

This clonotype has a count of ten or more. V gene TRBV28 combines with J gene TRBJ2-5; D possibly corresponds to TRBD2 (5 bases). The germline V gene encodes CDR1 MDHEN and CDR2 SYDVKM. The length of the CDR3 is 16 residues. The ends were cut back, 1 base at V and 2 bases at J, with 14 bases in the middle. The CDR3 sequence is CASSLSAGPGQETQYF. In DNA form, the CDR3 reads TGTGCCAGCAGTTTATCGGCGGGCCCGGGGCAAGAGACCCAGTACTTC.